The rows below give T cell receptor beta chains drawn from one sample of a study of neurological immune-mediated disorders. TCRdb ran MiXCR on the 5' RACE reads and lists one entry per CDR3 protein. Here the sample spans some 35,000 distinct CDR3 sequences, roughly 12% being singletons. Input material: CD4+ T cells from blood. These receptors came from a woman between 25 and 40 years old with HTLV-1-associated myelopathy (HAM/TSP). The CDR3 runs from the conserved cysteine through the conserved F or W. Each record gives: D gene, J gene, clone size, V gene, CDR3 protein, CDR3 DNA. A D gene is named only where the DNA matches it firmly. Size is stated for part of the rows, as once, few or many counts, or as a class when the clone is expanded.

d_gene: NA; j_gene: TRBJ2-1; abundance: few; v_gene: TRBV2; CDR3aa: CASSAVGAIYNEQFF; CDR3nt: TGTGCCAGCAGTGCAGTAGGGGCGATCTACAATGAGCAGTTCTTC
d_gene: NA; j_gene: TRBJ1-1; abundance: many; v_gene: TRBV7-9; CDR3aa: CASSLGPPHTEAFF; CDR3nt: TGTGCCAGCAGCTTAGGTCCACCTCACACTGAAGCTTTCTTT
d_gene: NA; j_gene: TRBJ1-2; abundance: many; v_gene: TRBV12-3/TRBV12-4; CDR3aa: CASSSTYGYTF; CDR3nt: TGTGCCAGCAGTTCCACCTATGGCTACACCTTC
d_gene: TRBD2; j_gene: TRBJ2-1; abundance: many; v_gene: TRBV9; CDR3aa: CASSSEGLGHNEQFF; CDR3nt: TGTGCCAGCAGCTCAGAGGGACTAGGGCACAATGAGCAGTTCTTC
d_gene: NA; j_gene: TRBJ2-1; abundance: many; v_gene: TRBV20-1; CDR3aa: CSARGGTVGEQFF; CDR3nt: TGCAGTGCTAGAGGCGGGACCGTCGGAGAGCAGTTCTTC
d_gene: NA; j_gene: TRBJ2-1; abundance: many; v_gene: TRBV6-1; CDR3aa: CASSEHGQAEGEQFF; CDR3nt: TGTGCCAGCAGTGAACATGGACAAGCGGAGGGTGAGCAGTTCTTC
d_gene: TRBD2; j_gene: TRBJ2-6; abundance: many; v_gene: TRBV12-3/TRBV12-4; CDR3aa: CASSSAGPSGANVLTF; CDR3nt: TGTGCCAGCAGTTCAGCGGGGCCCTCTGGGGCCAACGTCCTGACTTTC
d_gene: NA; j_gene: TRBJ2-4; abundance: many; v_gene: TRBV24-1; CDR3aa: CATSVPGADIQYF; CDR3nt: TGTGCCACCAGTGTTCCGGGAGCGGACATTCAGTACTTC
d_gene: NA; j_gene: TRBJ1-3; abundance: many; v_gene: TRBV20-1; CDR3aa: CSATQGGGSGNTIYF; CDR3nt: TGCAGTGCCACACAGGGCGGAGGTTCTGGAAACACCATATATTTT
d_gene: NA; j_gene: TRBJ2-5; abundance: many; v_gene: TRBV5-1; CDR3aa: CASSRPGEETQYF; CDR3nt: TGCGCCAGCAGCCGTCCGGGGGAAGAGACCCAGTACTTC
d_gene: TRBD2; j_gene: TRBJ2-2; abundance: many; v_gene: TRBV5-4; CDR3aa: CASSSYNGGARTGELFF; CDR3nt: TGTGCCAGCAGCTCTTACAACGGGGGGGCCAGAACCGGGGAGCTGTTTTTT
d_gene: NA; j_gene: TRBJ2-2; abundance: many; v_gene: TRBV20-1; CDR3aa: CSASLNGELFF; CDR3nt: TGCAGTGCGAGCTTAAACGGGGAGCTGTTTTTT
d_gene: TRBD1; j_gene: TRBJ1-5; abundance: many; v_gene: TRBV7-9; CDR3aa: CASSLTTGSRDQPQHF; CDR3nt: TGTGCCAGCAGCTTAACGACAGGGTCGAGAGATCAGCCCCAGCATTTT
d_gene: NA; j_gene: TRBJ1-1; abundance: many; v_gene: TRBV10-3; CDR3aa: CAISEASVAEAFF; CDR3nt: TGTGCCATCAGTGAGGCTTCTGTGGCTGAAGCTTTCTTT
d_gene: TRBD1; j_gene: TRBJ2-7; abundance: many; v_gene: TRBV5-1; CDR3aa: CASSLAPGQGAREQYF; CDR3nt: TGCGCCAGCAGCTTGGCTCCGGGACAGGGGGCGCGAGAGCAGTACTTC
d_gene: TRBD1; j_gene: TRBJ1-2; abundance: many; v_gene: TRBV5-1; CDR3aa: CASSPRQGSSGYTF; CDR3nt: TGCGCCAGCAGCCCTCGACAGGGGTCCTCCGGCTACACCTTC
d_gene: NA; j_gene: TRBJ2-1; abundance: many; v_gene: TRBV27; CDR3aa: CASSGGAPRTNEQFF; CDR3nt: TGTGCCAGCAGTGGGGGGGCCCCTCGGACCAATGAGCAGTTCTTC
d_gene: TRBD2; j_gene: TRBJ2-3; abundance: NA; v_gene: TRBV9; CDR3aa: CASSAPSGGGTDTQYF; CDR3nt: TGTGCCAGCAGCGCACCTAGCGGGGGCGGGACAGATACGCAGTATTTT
d_gene: NA; j_gene: TRBJ2-2; abundance: many; v_gene: TRBV7-3; CDR3aa: CASSQGTNTGELFF; CDR3nt: TGTGCCAGCAGTCAAGGGACTAACACCGGGGAGCTGTTTTTT
d_gene: NA; j_gene: TRBJ2-7; abundance: many; v_gene: TRBV20-1; CDR3aa: CSAATDRTYEQYF; CDR3nt: TGCAGTGCTGCTACCGACAGGACCTACGAGCAGTACTTC
d_gene: TRBD1; j_gene: TRBJ1-1; abundance: many; v_gene: TRBV11-2; CDR3aa: CASSSWTGLGNTEAFF; CDR3nt: TGTGCCAGCAGCTCCTGGACAGGTCTAGGAAATACTGAAGCTTTCTTT
d_gene: NA; j_gene: TRBJ1-1; abundance: many; v_gene: TRBV9; CDR3aa: CASNHPLKNTEAFF; CDR3nt: TGTGCCAGCAACCATCCCCTAAAGAACACTGAAGCTTTCTTT
d_gene: TRBD1; j_gene: TRBJ1-5; abundance: many; v_gene: TRBV2; CDR3aa: CASSGTGVHNQPQHF; CDR3nt: TGTGCCAGCAGTGGAACAGGGGTTCACAATCAGCCCCAGCATTTT
d_gene: TRBD2; j_gene: TRBJ2-3; abundance: many; v_gene: TRBV29-1; CDR3aa: CSVAGTSGGRGTDTQYF; CDR3nt: TGCAGCGTGGCCGGGACTAGCGGGGGCCGTGGCACAGATACGCAGTATTTT
d_gene: NA; j_gene: TRBJ2-4; abundance: many; v_gene: TRBV6-2/TRBV6-3; CDR3aa: CASRQWGKGTSKGEYF; CDR3nt: NA
d_gene: TRBD1; j_gene: TRBJ1-1; abundance: many; v_gene: TRBV5-1; CDR3aa: CASSFQGGNTEAFF; CDR3nt: TGCGCCAGCAGCTTTCAGGGGGGGAACACTGAAGCTTTCTTT
d_gene: TRBD1; j_gene: TRBJ2-6; abundance: many; v_gene: TRBV4-2; CDR3aa: CASSPPRDRGSGANVLTF; CDR3nt: TGTGCCAGCAGCCCTCCGAGGGACAGGGGTTCTGGGGCCAACGTCCTGACTTTC
d_gene: NA; j_gene: TRBJ2-2; abundance: many; v_gene: TRBV6-5; CDR3aa: CASSPPLGPGELFF; CDR3nt: TGTGCCAGCAGTCCCCCCTTGGGCCCCGGGGAGCTGTTTTTT
d_gene: NA; j_gene: TRBJ2-2; abundance: many; v_gene: TRBV5-5; CDR3aa: CASSFLEGPLFF; CDR3nt: TGTGCCAGCAGCTTTTTGGAAGGACCTCTGTTTTTT
d_gene: NA; j_gene: TRBJ1-1; abundance: many; v_gene: TRBV10-3; CDR3aa: CAISRDGNTEAFF; CDR3nt: TGTGCCATCAGCCGGGACGGGAACACTGAAGCTTTCTTT
d_gene: TRBD2; j_gene: TRBJ2-1; abundance: NA; v_gene: TRBV7-6; CDR3aa: CARSIQSGGAYNEQFF; CDR3nt: TGTGCCAGAAGCATACAAAGCGGGGGCGCCTACAATGAGCAGTTCTTC
d_gene: TRBD1; j_gene: TRBJ1-4; abundance: many; v_gene: TRBV19; CDR3aa: CASSISPPGQGAEATNEKLFF; CDR3nt: TGTGCCAGTAGTATATCCCCCCCGGGACAGGGGGCAGAGGCAACTAATGAAAAACTGTTTTTT
d_gene: NA; j_gene: TRBJ1-2; abundance: many; v_gene: TRBV5-1; CDR3aa: CASSLDGQPNYGYTF; CDR3nt: TGCGCCAGCAGCTTGGACGGACAACCTAACTATGGCTACACCTTC
d_gene: TRBD2; j_gene: TRBJ2-1; abundance: many; v_gene: TRBV12-3/TRBV12-4; CDR3aa: CASSLGASGGPPYNEQFF; CDR3nt: TGTGCCAGCAGTTTAGGGGCTAGCGGGGGCCCTCCCTACAATGAGCAGTTCTTC
d_gene: NA; j_gene: TRBJ1-3; abundance: many; v_gene: TRBV7-2; CDR3aa: CASSRRDGRNTIYF; CDR3nt: TGTGCCAGCAGCCGACGGGACGGGAGAAACACCATATATTTT
d_gene: NA; j_gene: TRBJ1-2; abundance: many; v_gene: TRBV20-1; CDR3aa: CSAGVTGSGYTF; CDR3nt: TGCAGTGCTGGGGTTACAGGGTCCGGCTACACCTTC
d_gene: NA; j_gene: TRBJ2-2; abundance: many; v_gene: TRBV12-3/TRBV12-4; CDR3aa: CASIYPGSRTWATGELFF; CDR3nt: TGTGCCAGCATTTACCCAGGGTCACGAACATGGGCGACCGGGGAGCTGTTTTTT
d_gene: TRBD2; j_gene: TRBJ2-1; abundance: many; v_gene: TRBV20-1; CDR3aa: CSARGGGDSYNEQFF; CDR3nt: TGCAGTGCTAGGGGGGGAGGGGACTCCTACAATGAGCAGTTCTTC
d_gene: NA; j_gene: TRBJ1-1; abundance: many; v_gene: TRBV7-9; CDR3aa: CASSQTGGNTEAFF; CDR3nt: TGTGCCAGCAGCCAAACGGGGGGGAATACTGAAGCTTTCTTT
d_gene: NA; j_gene: TRBJ2-2; abundance: few; v_gene: TRBV7-9; CDR3aa: CASSTKTRAGELFF; CDR3nt: TGTGCCAGCAGCACGAAGACCAGAGCCGGGGAGCTGTTTTTT
d_gene: TRBD2; j_gene: TRBJ2-2; abundance: many; v_gene: TRBV7-9; CDR3aa: CASSTRPGTSGGENTGELFF; CDR3nt: TGTGCCAGCAGCACGAGACCCGGGACTAGCGGGGGAGAAAACACCGGGGAGCTGTTTTTT
d_gene: NA; j_gene: TRBJ2-3; abundance: many; v_gene: TRBV7-9; CDR3aa: CASSFKGSSTDTQYF; CDR3nt: TGTGCCAGCAGCTTTAAGGGTTCGAGCACAGATACGCAGTATTTT
d_gene: NA; j_gene: TRBJ1-2; abundance: many; v_gene: TRBV2; CDR3aa: CASKGGQLGYGYTF; CDR3nt: TGTGCCAGCAAGGGAGGACAGCTAGGGTATGGCTACACCTTC
d_gene: NA; j_gene: TRBJ2-1; abundance: many; v_gene: TRBV9; CDR3aa: CASSVAADLNEQFF; CDR3nt: TGTGCCAGCAGCGTAGCGGCCGATCTCAATGAGCAGTTCTTC
d_gene: TRBD1; j_gene: TRBJ1-2; abundance: many; v_gene: TRBV10-3; CDR3aa: CAISETGTGDGYTF; CDR3nt: TGTGCCATCAGTGAAACCGGGACAGGGGATGGCTACACCTTC